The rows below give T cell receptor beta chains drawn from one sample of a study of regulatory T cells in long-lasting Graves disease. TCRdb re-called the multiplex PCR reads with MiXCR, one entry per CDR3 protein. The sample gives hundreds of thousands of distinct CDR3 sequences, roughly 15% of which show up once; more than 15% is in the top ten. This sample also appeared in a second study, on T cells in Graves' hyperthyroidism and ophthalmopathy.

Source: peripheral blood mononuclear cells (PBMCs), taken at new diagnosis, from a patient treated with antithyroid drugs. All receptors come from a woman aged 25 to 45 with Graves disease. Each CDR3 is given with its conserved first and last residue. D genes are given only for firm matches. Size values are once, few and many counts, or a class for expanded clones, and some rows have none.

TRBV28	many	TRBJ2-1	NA	TGTGCCAGCAGTTTTGGGGCGCTTCGGATATACAATGAGCAGTTCTTC	CASSFGALRIYNEQFF
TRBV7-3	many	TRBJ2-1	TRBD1	TGTGCCAGCAGCCCTTACCGGGACAGTGATGAGCAGTTCTTC	CASSPYRDSDEQFF
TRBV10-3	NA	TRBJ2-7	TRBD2	TGTGCCAGCAAGGGACTAGTGGGCGAGCAGTACTTC	CASKGLVGEQYF
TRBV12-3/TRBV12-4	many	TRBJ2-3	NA	TGTGCCAGCAGTTTAGCCCAATTGTACGCGCAGTATTTT	CASSLAQLYAQYF
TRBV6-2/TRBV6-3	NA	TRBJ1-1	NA	TGTGCCAGCAGGGTCGGACAGAACACTGGAGCTTTCTTT	CASRVGQNTGAFF
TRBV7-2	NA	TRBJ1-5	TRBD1	TGTGCCAGCAGCCCGCAGACAGGGTTGGGCAATCAGCCCCAGCATTTT	CASSPQTGLGNQPQHF
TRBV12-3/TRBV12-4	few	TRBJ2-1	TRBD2	TGTGCCAGCAGTTCCACCAGCGGGACCCTTGGCCAGTTCTTC	CASSSTSGTLGQFF
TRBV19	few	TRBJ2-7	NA	TGTGCCAGTAGTAGCGGCGACACCTACGAGCAGTACTTC	CASSSGDTYEQYF
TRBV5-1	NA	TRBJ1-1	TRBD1	TGCGCCAGCAGCATGGCCTCCGGGACAGGGGGCACTGAAGCTTTCTTT	CASSMASGTGGTEAFF
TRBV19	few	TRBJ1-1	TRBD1	TGTGCCAGTACCGTTACAGGGGCTGGTCGCTCTGAAGCTTTCTTT	CASTVTGAGRSEAFF
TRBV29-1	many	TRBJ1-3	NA	TGCAGCGTTGAACTCGACCAAGACTCTGGAAACACCATATATTTT	CSVELDQDSGNTIYF
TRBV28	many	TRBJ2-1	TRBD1	TGTGCCAGCAGTTTCCTTGGGACAGGGGTTTACAATGAGCAGTTCTTC	CASSFLGTGVYNEQFF
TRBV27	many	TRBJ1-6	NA	TGTGCCAGCAGTTTGCTGGGGAATTCACCCCTCCACTTT	CASSLLGNSPLHF
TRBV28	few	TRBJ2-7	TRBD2	TGTGCCAGCAGTCTAGCGGGAGCAGTTAGGTACGAGCAGTACTTC	CASSLAGAVRYEQYF